This TCR beta chain was found in a study of cytomegalovirus exposure and HLA in healthy donors. Study summary: Earlier sequencing of 150 million to 200 million T cells yielded roughly 120 million unique TCR beta sequences.

In the PCR, 60 Vbeta and 13 Jbeta primers were used. TCRdb's copy holds only in-frame clones and misses some; the assay was immunoSEQ multiplex PCR. The sample holds 150,000 to 200,000 clones; 60% to 80% are singletons and the top ten take about 2.4%. Germline V CDR1 and CDR2: MDHEN, SYDVKM. CDR3 length: 13 residues. Germline trimming cut 6 bases from V and 8 bases from J; bases unmatched to any gene: 9. Points from the study as a whole: TCR beta V- and J-gene trimming, according to a later analysis, was linked to a missense DCLRE1C variant.

A word on this clone: Its antigen is undetermined.

This TCR came from a man aged 60 to 69 in good health and CMV-seronegative. This chain uses TRBV28 with TRBJ1-2; 7 bases line up with TRBD1. Sequencing input: PBMCs. The DNA of the CDR3 is TGTGCCAGCAGCTCCCGACAGGGAAGCGGCTACACCTTC. Its translation is CASSSRQGSGYTF.